This T cell receptor beta chain was identified during a study of T cell responses to AZD1222 COVID-19 vaccine. General observations from the study: Among the donors, most were white British and more were female, and clonal diversity was possibly underestimated.

Trimming left V 1 base short and J 5 bases short, with 3 bases between. The CDR3 has 10 residues. Germline V gene lookup returns CDR1 DFQATT and CDR2 SNEGSKA (reference sequence). Using immunoSEQ multiplex PCR, the repertoire was profiled, and TCRdb retains in-frame clones only, with some absent. Of roughly 100,000 clones in the sample, around 91% were seen once. In this sample, this clone turned up once. Its target is unknown. The rearrangement links TRBV20-1 to TRBJ2-7, with no clear D. The sequencing used peripheral blood, collected on day 0 of AZD1222 vaccination. The receptor comes from an adult in good health. The CDR3 loop reads CSARGDEQYF. As DNA, the CDR3 is TGCAGTGCTAGAGGGGACGAGCAGTACTTC.